This is a list of T cell receptor beta chains from one sample in a study of blood T cell repertoires in COVID-19. Assay used: immunoSEQ multiplex PCR; TCRdb lists only in-frame clones, some missing. Among about 54,000 clones listed, 80% to 90% were seen once. The sample was peripheral blood. The source is a human donor in a cohort sampled during active COVID-19. CDR3s include the opening cysteine and the closing phenylalanine or tryptophan. D genes are given only for firm matches. Part of the rows lack a size; the others show once, few, many or a class for expanded clones.

V	J	size	D	DNA	CDR3
TRBV27	TRBJ1-1	-	-	TGTGCCAGCAGTTCCCTCGGGGCGGGGGACACTGAAGCTTTCTTT	CASSSLGAGDTEAFF
TRBV20-1	TRBJ2-1	-	-	TGCAGTGCTAGGTGGCTTAATGAGCAGTTCTTC	CSARWLNEQFF
TRBV5-1	TRBJ2-2	-	TRBD1	TGCGCCAGCAGCGAGGAACCCGGGACAGGAGTAGCCGGGGAGCTGTTTTTT	CASSEEPGTGVAGELFF
TRBV10-3	TRBJ1-1	-	-	TGTGCCATAGAGGGACACCAGATGAACACTGAAGCTTTCTTT	CAIEGHQMNTEAFF
TRBV6-5	TRBJ2-3	once	TRBD2	TGTGCCAGCAGTTACGGGACTAGCGTCACAGATACGCAGTATTTT	CASSYGTSVTDTQYF
TRBV9	TRBJ2-1	-	-	TGTGCCAGCAGCGTAGGGGCAGACTATGCCTCCTACAATGAGCAGTTCTTC	CASSVGADYASYNEQFF
TRBV15	TRBJ1-1	-	-	TGTGCCACCAGCAGATCTAAGGGGAACAGCAACACTGAAGCTTTCTTT	CATSRSKGNSNTEAFF
TRBV19	TRBJ1-2	-	-	TGTGCCAGTAGTATCGATTTGAGACAGTTCGCCGGCTACACCTTC	CASSIDLRQFAGYTF
TRBV6-6	TRBJ1-2	-	-	TGTGCCAGCAGTTCGACACTCTATGGCTACACCTTC	CASSSTLYGYTF
TRBV7-9	TRBJ2-5	-	TRBD2	TGTGCCAGCAGCGTAGCGGGGGGGGAGACCCAGTACTTC	CASSVAGGETQYF
TRBV3-1/TRBV3-2	TRBJ2-1	-	-	TGTGCCAGCAGCCAAGTTTCACTGGAGCAGTTCTTC	CASSQVSLEQFF
TRBV10-2	TRBJ1-3	-	-	TGCGCCAGCAATCCCGGACAGGGAAACACCATATATTTT	CASNPGQGNTIYF
TRBV5-1	TRBJ2-3	once	-	TGCGCCAGCAGCTTGGACGGACAGCCTAGCACAGATACGCAGTATTTT	CASSLDGQPSTDTQYF
TRBV2	TRBJ2-3	-	-	TGTGCCAGCACTGAGAGGGATACGCAGTATTTT	CASTERDTQYF
TRBV7-3	TRBJ2-1	once	TRBD2	TGTGCCAGCAGCTCTAGCGGGGGCGAGCAGTTCTTC	CASSSSGGEQFF
TRBV5-5	TRBJ1-5	-	TRBD1	TGTGCCAGCAGCCTCCTACTGGACAGGGGGAGTCAGCCCCAGCATTTT	CASSLLLDRGSQPQHF
TRBV3-1/TRBV3-2	TRBJ2-7	-	TRBD1	TGTGCCAGCAGCCAACCCAACAGGGGGCGACGATCCTACGAGCAGTACTTC	CASSQPNRGRRSYEQYF
TRBV5-5	TRBJ2-2	-	TRBD1	TGTGCCAGCAGCTCTATCTCCGGACAGGGGGTCGGGGAGCTGTTTTTT	CASSSISGQGVGELFF
TRBV30	TRBJ1-2	-	-	TGTGCCTGGAGCCCCGGGAGTTATGGCTACACCTTC	CAWSPGSYGYTF
TRBV9	TRBJ2-1	-	TRBD1	TGTGCCAGCAGCGCCGGGACAGGGGGTTACAATGAGCAGTTCTTC	CASSAGTGGYNEQFF
TRBV5-4	TRBJ2-5	-	TRBD2	TGTGCCAGCAGCCGCGGACTAGCGGCGCCAACGTCCCAAGAGACCCAGTACTTC	CASSRGLAAPTSQETQYF
TRBV9	TRBJ1-6	once	-	TGTGCCAGCTCCCCTTACTCCTATAATTCACCCCTCCACTTT	CASSPYSYNSPLHF
TRBV18	TRBJ1-1	-	-	TGTGCCAGCTCACCCTTCCATGACGGGGAGGGCACTGAAGCTTTCTTT	CASSPFHDGEGTEAFF
TRBV5-1	TRBJ2-5	-	-	TGCGCCAGCTCCGACAGAGCCATAAGAGGAGAGACCCAGTACTTC	CASSDRAIRGETQYF
TRBV7-9	TRBJ2-3	-	-	TGTGCCAGCAGCTTTGCGGGGAGCACAGATACGCAGTATTTT	CASSFAGSTDTQYF
TRBV27	TRBJ1-5	-	-	TGTGCCGGCAGGAGGTCTAACAATCAGCCCCAGCATTTT	CAGRRSNNQPQHF
TRBV6-5	TRBJ1-5	-	TRBD1	TGTGCCAGCAGTTCGCGACAGGGGAATGGCAATCAGCCCCAGCATTTT	CASSSRQGNGNQPQHF
TRBV4-2	TRBJ1-6	-	TRBD1	TGTGCCAGCAGCCAAGCTCCGGGACAGGGTTATTCACCCCTCCACTTT	CASSQAPGQGYSPLHF
TRBV19	TRBJ2-3	-	-	TGTGCCAGTAGTATGTTCGGCGGGCAAGCTAGCACAGATACGCAGTATTTT	CASSMFGGQASTDTQYF
TRBV6-5	TRBJ1-2	-	TRBD1	TGTGCCAGCATTAGCCGGGACAGAGTATATGGCTACACCTTC	CASISRDRVYGYTF
TRBV23-1	TRBJ1-5	-	-	TGCGCCAGCAGTCTCAGTGCCGGGGGAGGCAATCAGCCCCAGCATTTT	CASSLSAGGGNQPQHF
TRBV12-3/TRBV12-4	TRBJ2-1	-	-	TGTGCCAGCAGCTCCACAAGAGAGCAGTTCTTC	CASSSTREQFF
TRBV24-1	TRBJ2-1	-	TRBD2	TGTGCCACCAGTGATAGGGCGGGAGCAAATGAGCAGTTCTTC	CATSDRAGANEQFF
TRBV27	TRBJ1-2	-	-	TGTGCCAGCAGTCTAACGGACAGAGGGTATGGCTACACCTTC	CASSLTDRGYGYTF
TRBV6-2/TRBV6-3	TRBJ2-1	-	-	TGTGCCAGCAGTTACGTATCCGCCTACAATGAGCAGTTCTTC	CASSYVSAYNEQFF
TRBV15	TRBJ2-3	-	TRBD1	TGTGCCACCAGCTCGGACAGGGGAACAGATACGCAGTATTTT	CATSSDRGTDTQYF
TRBV11-2	TRBJ2-7	once	TRBD1	TGTGCCAGCAGCGCTCGGACAGGGGGCGAGCAGTACTTC	CASSARTGGEQYF
TRBV30	TRBJ2-3	-	-	TGTGCCTGGAACCATCTAGCACCAGATACGCAGTATTTT	CAWNHLAPDTQYF
TRBV27	TRBJ2-3	-	-	TGTGCCAGCAGTAAAGCCCCTCTCTTTAGAGATACGCAGTATTTT	CASSKAPLFRDTQYF
TRBV10-2	TRBJ2-4	-	-	TGCGCCAGCAGTGAGTGGGGGGAAGGGCAGTACTTC	CASSEWGEGQYF
TRBV11-2	TRBJ2-7	-	-	TGTGCCAGCAGGAGCTCGCCCGGCTACGAGCAGTACTTC	CASRSSPGYEQYF
TRBV6-5	TRBJ1-2	-	-	TGTGCCAGCTTCAATAACTATGGCTACACCTTC	CASFNNYGYTF
TRBV4-3	TRBJ1-4	once	-	TGCGCCAGCAGTTACAGGGTTTCTGAAAAACTGTTTTTT	CASSYRVSEKLFF
TRBV5-1	TRBJ2-5	-	TRBD2	TGCGCCAGCTCGCGGGAGAGTAGAGAGACCCAGTACTTC	CASSRESRETQYF
TRBV20-1	TRBJ2-6	-	-	TGCAGTGCTAGTCTAGGTTCTGGGGCCAACGTCCTGACTTTC	CSASLGSGANVLTF
TRBV30	TRBJ2-7	once	TRBD2	TGTGCCTGGACCCAAGCTTATAGCGGGAGCTCAAGGGAGCAGTACTTC	CAWTQAYSGSSREQYF
TRBV19	TRBJ1-5	-	-	TGTGCCAGTAGTATGAGTAGGGGTCAGCCCCAGCATTTT	CASSMSRGQPQHF
TRBV2	TRBJ1-2	-	TRBD1	TGTGCCAGACCCTCCGGACAGGGAAGGAGCTATGGCTACACCTTC	CARPSGQGRSYGYTF
TRBV6-6	TRBJ1-2	-	-	TGTGCCAGCAGTTCTCTGGGGCAGGTGTTTGGCTACACCTTC	CASSSLGQVFGYTF
TRBV7-2	TRBJ1-5	-	TRBD1	TGTGCCAGCAGCTTAGACAGGGGTGGCCAGCCCCAGCATTTT	CASSLDRGGQPQHF